These T cell receptor beta chains were read from a single sample in a study of OX40 agonist ivuxolimab in advanced cancers. Sequenced by immunoSEQ multiplex PCR; TCRdb stores in-frame clones only, minus some. The repertoire holds 20,000 to 25,000 clones, with around nine tenths as singletons. Material: CD4+ or CD8+ T cells sorted from blood, obtained in a trial of the OX40 agonist ivuxolimab. These receptors originate from an adult with an advanced solid tumor such as melanoma, head and neck, liver or kidney cancer. Both conserved end residues are part of each CDR3. D genes are given only for firm matches. Rows may omit the clone size; those that give it use once, few, many or a size class.

19,TRBJ2-1,TRBV15,TRBD2,.,CATSRLAGEGAGGYNEQFF,TGTGCCACCAGCAGACTAGCGGGAGAAGGTGCGGGAGGTTACAATGAGCAGTTCTTC
17,TRBJ2-3,TRBV4-2,TRBD2,.,CASSPELAGGPADTQYF,TGTGCCAGCAGCCCCGAACTAGCGGGAGGGCCGGCAGATACGCAGTATTTT
16,TRBJ1-4,TRBV5-4,TRBD1,.,CASSQGTGGHNEKLFF,TGTGCCAGCAGCCAAGGGACAGGGGGGCATAATGAAAAACTGTTTTTT
16,TRBJ2-2,TRBV7-2,TRBD2,.,CASSYWTSVNTGELFF,TGTGCCAGCAGCTACTGGACTAGCGTAAACACCGGGGAGCTGTTTTTT
13,TRBJ2-1,TRBV5-5,.,.,CASSTYMYNEQFF,TGTGCCAGCAGCACCTACATGTACAATGAGCAGTTCTTC
14,TRBJ1-4,TRBV6-6,.,.,CASSDPGINEKLFF,TGTGCCAGCAGTGACCCTGGGATTAATGAAAAACTGTTTTTT
15,TRBJ2-7,TRBV9,TRBD1,.,CASSPTGAQTYEQYF,TGTGCCAGCAGCCCGACAGGGGCGCAGACCTACGAGCAGTACTTC
17,TRBJ1-1,TRBV5-6,.,.,CASSGGQGRGRVAEAFF,TGTGCCAGCAGCGGCGGCCAAGGGCGGGGACGGGTCGCTGAAGCTTTCTTT
18,TRBJ2-6,TRBV7-8,.,.,CASSVFDYPQSRANVLTF,TGTGCCAGCAGCGTCTTTGATTACCCACAAAGTCGGGCCAACGTCCTGACTTTC
17,TRBJ2-1,TRBV6-1,.,.,CASSEKGLATANNEQFF,TGTGCCAGCAGTGAAAAAGGGTTAGCGACGGCCAACAATGAGCAGTTCTTC
14,TRBJ1-6,TRBV15,.,.,CATGSRQNNSPLHF,TGTGCCACCGGATCTAGACAGAATAATTCACCCCTCCACTTT
13,TRBJ2-7,TRBV15,TRBD2,.,CATSRGGGDEQYF,TGTGCCACCAGCAGGGGGGGAGGGGACGAGCAGTACTTC
17,TRBJ2-3,TRBV5-1,TRBD2,.,CASSLSGLASVIDTQYF,TGCGCCAGCAGCTTATCGGGACTAGCGAGTGTCATAGATACGCAGTATTTT
15,TRBJ2-7,TRBV6-5,.,.,CASSYSGGYSYEQYF,TGTGCCAGCAGTTACTCGGGGGGCTACTCCTACGAGCAGTACTTC
14,TRBJ2-7,TRBV2,.,.,CASIPRAGKYEQYF,TGTGCCAGCATTCCCAGGGCAGGGAAGTACGAGCAGTACTTC
15,TRBJ2-3,TRBV5-1,TRBD2,.,CASSFGRGGTDTQYF,TGCGCCAGCAGCTTCGGGAGGGGGGGCACAGATACGCAGTATTTT
14,TRBJ2-6,TRBV9,.,.,CASSVGQAANVLTF,TGTGCCAGCAGCGTAGGACAGGCAGCCAACGTCCTGACTTTC
14,TRBJ1-6,TRBV27,.,.,CASSLGGAGSPLHF,TGTGCCAGCAGTTTGGGAGGGGCCGGTTCACCCCTCCACTTT
12,TRBJ2-1,TRBV27,.,.,CASSLGGTRQFF,TGTGCCAGCAGTTTAGGCGGGACGAGGCAGTTCTTC
13,TRBJ2-7,TRBV7-6,.,.,CASSWTQLGEQYF,TGTGCCAGCAGCTGGACACAACTTGGGGAGCAGTACTTC
16,TRBJ2-2,TRBV13,TRBD1,.,CASSSGTGVTTGELFF,TGTGCCAGCAGCTCCGGGACAGGGGTAACTACCGGGGAGCTGTTTTTT
16,TRBJ2-1,TRBV9,.,.,CASSTLARSSYNEQFF,TGTGCCAGCAGCACCCTCGCGAGAAGCTCCTACAATGAGCAGTTCTTC
15,TRBJ1-2,TRBV9,TRBD1,.,CASSVGTGGSYGYTF,TGTGCCAGCAGCGTGGGGACAGGGGGCTCCTATGGCTACACCTTC
14,TRBJ2-7,TRBV6-5,TRBD1,.,CASMITGTGDEQYF,TGTGCCAGCATGATTACGGGGACAGGGGACGAGCAGTACTTC
14,TRBJ1-1,TRBV27,.,.,CASSLRTVNTEAFF,TGTGCCAGCAGTTTACGGACGGTGAACACTGAAGCTTTCTTT
15,TRBJ2-1,TRBV9,TRBD2,.,CASSAGLSSYNEQFF,TGTGCCAGCAGCGCGGGACTAAGCTCCTACAATGAGCAGTTCTTC
17,TRBJ1-5,TRBV9,TRBD1,.,CASSAEGDRVGNQPQHF,TGTGCCAGCAGCGCCGAGGGGGACAGGGTAGGGAATCAGCCCCAGCATTTT
13,TRBJ1-6,TRBV7-9,.,.,CASSAKLGSPLHF,TGTGCCAGCAGCGCCAAACTGGGTTCACCCCTCCACTTT
16,TRBJ2-1,TRBV4-1,.,once,CASSQVVSGGGWEQFF,TGCGCCAGCAGCCAAGTGGTTAGCGGAGGGGGGTGGGAGCAGTTCTTC